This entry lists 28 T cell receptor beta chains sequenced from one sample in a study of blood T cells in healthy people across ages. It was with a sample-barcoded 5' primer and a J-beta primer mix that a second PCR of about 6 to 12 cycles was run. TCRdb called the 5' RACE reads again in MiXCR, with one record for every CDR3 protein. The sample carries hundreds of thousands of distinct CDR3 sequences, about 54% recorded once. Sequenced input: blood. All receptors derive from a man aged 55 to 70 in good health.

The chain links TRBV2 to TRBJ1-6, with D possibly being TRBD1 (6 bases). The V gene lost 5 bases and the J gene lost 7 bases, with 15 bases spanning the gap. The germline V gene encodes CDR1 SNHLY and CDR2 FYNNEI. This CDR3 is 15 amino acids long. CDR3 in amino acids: CASSLNRVENSPLHF. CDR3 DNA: TGTGCCAGCAGTCTCAACAGGGTAGAGAATTCACCCCTCCACTTT.

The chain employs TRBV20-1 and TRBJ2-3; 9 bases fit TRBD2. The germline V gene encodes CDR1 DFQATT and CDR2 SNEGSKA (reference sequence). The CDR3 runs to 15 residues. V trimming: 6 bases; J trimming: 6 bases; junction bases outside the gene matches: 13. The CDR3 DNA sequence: TGCAGTGCCGAGAATGGCGGGGGGGCAAGGGATACGCAGTATTTT. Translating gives CSAENGGGARDTQYF.

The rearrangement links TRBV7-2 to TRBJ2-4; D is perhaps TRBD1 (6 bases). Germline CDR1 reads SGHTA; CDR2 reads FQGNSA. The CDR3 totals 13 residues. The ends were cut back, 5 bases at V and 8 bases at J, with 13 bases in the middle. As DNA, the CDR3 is TGTGCCAGCAGCAAGCCGGGACAAGACATTCAGTACTTC. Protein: CASSKPGQDIQYF.

The CDR3 here is CASSYLAGYEQYF. The CDR3 nucleotides are TGTGCCAGCAGTTACCTAGCGGGGTACGAGCAGTACTTC. This sequence joins TRBV6-6 and TRBJ2-5; TRBD2 aligns across 9 bases. The end of the DNA is better explained by TRBJ2-7, so the J call may be wrong. This CDR3 spans 13 amino acids. Germline CDR1 MNHNY, CDR2 SVGAGI (reference sequence).

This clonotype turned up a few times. The CDR3 sequence: CASSPRGRLTDTQYF. The DNA for the CDR3 is TGTGCCAGCAGCCCCCGGGGCAGACTCACAGATACGCAGTATTTT. This chain connects TRBV7-9 to TRBJ2-3; D might be TRBD1 or TRBD2, each matching 5 bases. Germline values: CDR1 SEHNR, CDR2 FQNEAQ (reference sequence). Trimming removed 5 bases at V and 2 bases at J, with 14 bases between. The CDR3 runs to 15 residues. Variable domain in full (rest from reference TRBV7-9 and TRBJ2-3): DTGVSQNPRHKITKRGQNVTFRCDPISEHNRLYWYRQTLGQGPEFLTYFQNEAQLEKSRLLSDRFSAERPKGSFSTLEIQRTEQGDSAMYLCASSPRGRLTDTQYFGPGTRLTVL.

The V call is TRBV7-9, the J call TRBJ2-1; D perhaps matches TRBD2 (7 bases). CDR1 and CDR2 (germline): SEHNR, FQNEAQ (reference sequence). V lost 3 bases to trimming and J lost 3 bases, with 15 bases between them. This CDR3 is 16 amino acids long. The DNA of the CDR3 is TGTGCCAGCAGCTTGGGGGGGGGCTTCCTCTACAATGAGCAGTTCTTC. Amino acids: CASSLGGGFLYNEQFF.

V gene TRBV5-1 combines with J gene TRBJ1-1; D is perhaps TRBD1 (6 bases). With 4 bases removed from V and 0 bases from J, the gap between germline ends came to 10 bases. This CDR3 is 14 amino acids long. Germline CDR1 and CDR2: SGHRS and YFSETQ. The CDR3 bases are TGCGCCAGCAGCATGGACAGAATGAACACTGAAGCTTTCTTT. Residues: CASSMDRMNTEAFF.

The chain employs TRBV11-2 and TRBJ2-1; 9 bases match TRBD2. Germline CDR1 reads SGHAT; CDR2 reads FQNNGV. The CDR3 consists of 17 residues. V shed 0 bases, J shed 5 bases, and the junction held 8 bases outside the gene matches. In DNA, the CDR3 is TGTGCCAGCAGCTTAGACGGTGGGGCTAGCGGGGACAATGAGCAGTTCTTC. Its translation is CASSLDGGASGDNEQFF. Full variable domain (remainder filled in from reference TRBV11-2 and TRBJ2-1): EAGVAQSPRYKIIEKRQSVAFWCNPISGHATLYWYQQILGQGPKLLIQFQNNGVVDDSQLPKDRFSAERLKGVDSTLKIQPAKLEDSAVYLCASSLDGGASGDNEQFFGPGTRLTVL.

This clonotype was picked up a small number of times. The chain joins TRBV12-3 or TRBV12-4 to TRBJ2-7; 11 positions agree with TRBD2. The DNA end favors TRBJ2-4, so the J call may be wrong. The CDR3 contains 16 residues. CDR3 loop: CASSPGLAEAKNIQYF. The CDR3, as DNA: TGTGCCAGCAGTCCGGGACTAGCGGAAGCCAAAAACATTCAGTACTTC.

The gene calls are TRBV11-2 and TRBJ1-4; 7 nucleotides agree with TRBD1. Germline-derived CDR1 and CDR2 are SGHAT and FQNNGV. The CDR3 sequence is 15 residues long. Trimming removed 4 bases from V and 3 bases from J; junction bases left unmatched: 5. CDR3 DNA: TGTGCCAGCAGCTCGAGGGGGCAATCTAATGAAAAACTGTTTTTT. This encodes CASSSRGQSNEKLFF. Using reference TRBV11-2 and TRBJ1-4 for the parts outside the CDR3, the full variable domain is EAGVAQSPRYKIIEKRQSVAFWCNPISGHATLYWYQQILGQGPKLLIQFQNNGVVDDSQLPKDRFSAERLKGVDSTLKIQPAKLEDSAVYLCASSSRGQSNEKLFFGSGTQLSVL.

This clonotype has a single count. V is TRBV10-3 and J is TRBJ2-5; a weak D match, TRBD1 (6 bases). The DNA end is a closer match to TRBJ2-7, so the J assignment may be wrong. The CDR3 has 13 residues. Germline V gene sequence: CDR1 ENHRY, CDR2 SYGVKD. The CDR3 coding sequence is TGTGCCAGCGCGTTTGAACAGGGCTACGAGCAGTACTTC. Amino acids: CASAFEQGYEQYF.

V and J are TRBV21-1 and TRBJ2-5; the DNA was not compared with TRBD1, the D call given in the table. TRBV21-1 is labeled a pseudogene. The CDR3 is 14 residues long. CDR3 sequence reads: CASRPGQGYETQYF. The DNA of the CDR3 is TGTGCCAGCAGGCCGGGACAGGGGTATGAGACCCAGTACTTC.

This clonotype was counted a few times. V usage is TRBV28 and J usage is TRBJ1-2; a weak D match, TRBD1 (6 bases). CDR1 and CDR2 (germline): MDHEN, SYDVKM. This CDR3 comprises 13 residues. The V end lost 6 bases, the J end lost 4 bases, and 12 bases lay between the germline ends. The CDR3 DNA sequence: TGTGCCAGCAGGGGAACGGACAGCTATGGCTACACCTTC. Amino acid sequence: CASRGTDSYGYTF.

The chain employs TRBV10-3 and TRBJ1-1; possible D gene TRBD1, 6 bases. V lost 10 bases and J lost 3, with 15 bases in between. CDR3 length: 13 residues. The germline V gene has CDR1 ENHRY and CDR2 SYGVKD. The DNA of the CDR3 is TGTGCCACCTTAGGGGGGCGGGACACTGAAGCTTTCTTT. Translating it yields CATLGGRDTEAFF.

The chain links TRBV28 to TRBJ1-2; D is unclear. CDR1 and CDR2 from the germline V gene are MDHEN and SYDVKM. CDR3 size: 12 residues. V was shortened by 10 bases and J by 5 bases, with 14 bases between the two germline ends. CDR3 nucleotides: TGTGCCATCCCAAAGAACAGTTATGGCTACACCTTC. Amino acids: CAIPKNSYGYTF.

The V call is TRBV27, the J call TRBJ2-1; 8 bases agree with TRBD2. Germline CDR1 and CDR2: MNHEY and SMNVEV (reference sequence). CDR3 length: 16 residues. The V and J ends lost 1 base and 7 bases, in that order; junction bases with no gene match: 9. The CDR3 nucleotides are TGTGCCAGCAGTTTATTGTCCAGCGGGGGAAAAAATGAGCAGTTCTTC. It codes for CASSLLSSGGKNEQFF.

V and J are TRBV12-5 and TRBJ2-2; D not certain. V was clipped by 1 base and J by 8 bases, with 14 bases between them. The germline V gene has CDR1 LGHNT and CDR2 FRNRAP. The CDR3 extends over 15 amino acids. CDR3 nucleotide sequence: TGTGCTAGTGGTTTGGAGGCCAGCCTTAGAGGGGAGCTGTTTTTT. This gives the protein CASGLEASLRGELFF.

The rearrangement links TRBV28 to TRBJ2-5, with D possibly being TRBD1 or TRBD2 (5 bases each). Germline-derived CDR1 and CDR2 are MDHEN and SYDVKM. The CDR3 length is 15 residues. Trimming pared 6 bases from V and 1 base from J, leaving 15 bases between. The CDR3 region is CASRLSGGSQETQYF. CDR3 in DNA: TGTGCCAGCAGACTCTCTGGGGGATCCCAAGAGACCCAGTACTTC.

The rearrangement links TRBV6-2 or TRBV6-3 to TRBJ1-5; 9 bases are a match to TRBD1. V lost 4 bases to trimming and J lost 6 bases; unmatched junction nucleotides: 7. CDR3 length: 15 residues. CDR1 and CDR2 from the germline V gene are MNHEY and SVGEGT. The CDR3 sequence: CASSSTGTGSQPQHF. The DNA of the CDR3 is TGTGCCAGCAGTTCCACGGGGACAGGGTCTCAGCCCCAGCATTTT.

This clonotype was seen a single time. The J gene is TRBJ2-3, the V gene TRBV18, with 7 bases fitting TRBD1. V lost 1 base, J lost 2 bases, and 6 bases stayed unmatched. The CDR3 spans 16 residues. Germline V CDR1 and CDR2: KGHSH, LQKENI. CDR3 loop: CASSPRNQGVTDTQYF. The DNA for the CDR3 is TGTGCCAGCTCACCACGTAATCAGGGGGTCACAGATACGCAGTATTTT.

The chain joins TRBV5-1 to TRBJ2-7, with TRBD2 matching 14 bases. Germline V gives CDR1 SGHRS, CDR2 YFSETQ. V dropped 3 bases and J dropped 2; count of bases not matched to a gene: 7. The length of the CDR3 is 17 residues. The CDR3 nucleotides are TGCGCCAGCAGCTCGGGACTAGCGGGGGTGCTTACCTACGAGCAGTACTTC. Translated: CASSSGLAGVLTYEQYF.

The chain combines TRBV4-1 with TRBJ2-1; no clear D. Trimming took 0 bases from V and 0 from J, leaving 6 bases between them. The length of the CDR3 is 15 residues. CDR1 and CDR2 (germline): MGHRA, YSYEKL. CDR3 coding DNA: TGCGCCAGCAGCCAAGATTGGCTCTCCTACAATGAGCAGTTCTTC. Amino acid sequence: CASSQDWLSYNEQFF.

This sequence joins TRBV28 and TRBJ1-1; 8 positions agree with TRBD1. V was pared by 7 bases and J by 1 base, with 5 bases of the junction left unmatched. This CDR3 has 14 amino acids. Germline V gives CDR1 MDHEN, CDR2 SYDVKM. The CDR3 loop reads CASNLQGGNTEAFF. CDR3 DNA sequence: TGTGCCAGCAACCTACAGGGGGGGAACACTGAAGCTTTCTTT. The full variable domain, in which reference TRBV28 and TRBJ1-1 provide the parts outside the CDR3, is DVKVTQSSRYLVKRTGEKVFLECVQDMDHENMFWYRQDPGLGLRLIYFSYDVKMKEKGDIPEGYSVSREKKERFSLILESASTNQTSMYLCASNLQGGNTEAFFGQGTRLTVV.

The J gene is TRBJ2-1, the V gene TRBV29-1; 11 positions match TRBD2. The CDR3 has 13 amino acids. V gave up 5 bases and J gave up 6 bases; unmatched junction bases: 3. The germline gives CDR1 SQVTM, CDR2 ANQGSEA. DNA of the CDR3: TGCAGCGTTAGGGGACTAGCGGTCAATGAGCAGTTCTTC. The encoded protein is CSVRGLAVNEQFF.

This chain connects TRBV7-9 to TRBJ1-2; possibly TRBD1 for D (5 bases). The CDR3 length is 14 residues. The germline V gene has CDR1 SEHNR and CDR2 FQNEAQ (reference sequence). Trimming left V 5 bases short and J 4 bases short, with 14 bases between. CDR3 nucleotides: TGTGCCAGCAGCAGGGACCCGTCTAGCTATGGCTACACCTTC. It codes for CASSRDPSSYGYTF.

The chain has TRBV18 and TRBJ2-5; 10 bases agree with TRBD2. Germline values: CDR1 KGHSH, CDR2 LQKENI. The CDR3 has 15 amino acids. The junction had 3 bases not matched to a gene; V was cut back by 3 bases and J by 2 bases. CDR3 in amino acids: CASSPLAGVQETQYF. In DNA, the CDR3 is TGTGCCAGCTCACCTCTAGCGGGGGTACAAGAGACCCAGTACTTC.

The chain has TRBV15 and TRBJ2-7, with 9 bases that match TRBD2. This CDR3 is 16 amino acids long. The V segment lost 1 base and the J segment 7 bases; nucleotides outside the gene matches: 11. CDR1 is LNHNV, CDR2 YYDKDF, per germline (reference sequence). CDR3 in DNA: TGTGCCACCAGCAGAGTGGGGCTAGCGGGATCGGTTGAGCAGTACTTC. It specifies CATSRVGLAGSVEQYF.

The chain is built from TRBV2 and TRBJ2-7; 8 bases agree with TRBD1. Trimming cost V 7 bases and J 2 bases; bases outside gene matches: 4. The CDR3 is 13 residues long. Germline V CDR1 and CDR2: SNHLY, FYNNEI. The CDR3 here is CASIRTGPYEQYF. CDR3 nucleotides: TGTGCCAGCATCCGGACAGGGCCCTACGAGCAGTACTTC.